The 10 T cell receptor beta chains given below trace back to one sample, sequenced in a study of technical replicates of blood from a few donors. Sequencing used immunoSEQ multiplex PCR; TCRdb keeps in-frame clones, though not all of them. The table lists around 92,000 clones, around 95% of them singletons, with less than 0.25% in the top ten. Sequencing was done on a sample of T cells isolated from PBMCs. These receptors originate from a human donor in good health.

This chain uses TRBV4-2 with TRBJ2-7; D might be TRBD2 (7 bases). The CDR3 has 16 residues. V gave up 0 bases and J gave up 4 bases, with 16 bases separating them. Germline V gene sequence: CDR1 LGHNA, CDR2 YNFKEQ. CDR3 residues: CASSQDTGGTPYEQYF. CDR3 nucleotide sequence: TGTGCCAGCAGCCAAGACACGGGGGGCACGCCTTACGAGCAGTACTTC.

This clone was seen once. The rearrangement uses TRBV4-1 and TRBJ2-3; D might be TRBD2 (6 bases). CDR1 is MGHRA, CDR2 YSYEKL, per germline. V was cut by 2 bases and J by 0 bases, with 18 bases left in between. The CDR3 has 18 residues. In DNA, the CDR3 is TGCGCCAGCAGCCAACTGCGGGACTCGAAGTCTAGCACAGATACGCAGTATTTT. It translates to CASSQLRDSKSSTDTQYF.

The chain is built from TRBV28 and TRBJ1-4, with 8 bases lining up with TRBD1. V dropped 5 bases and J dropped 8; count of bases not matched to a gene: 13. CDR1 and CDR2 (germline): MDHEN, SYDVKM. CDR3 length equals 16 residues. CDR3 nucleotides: TGTGCCAGCAGTCCCTCGGGACAGGCATGGACCGAAAAACTGTTTTTT. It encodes CASSPSGQAWTEKLFF.

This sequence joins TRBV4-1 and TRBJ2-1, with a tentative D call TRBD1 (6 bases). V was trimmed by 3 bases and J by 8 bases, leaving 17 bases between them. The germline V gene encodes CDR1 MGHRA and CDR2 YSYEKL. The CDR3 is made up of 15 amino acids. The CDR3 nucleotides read TGCGCCAGCAGCCAGCCCTACAGGGAACCCCATGAGCAGTTCTTC. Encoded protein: CASSQPYREPHEQFF.

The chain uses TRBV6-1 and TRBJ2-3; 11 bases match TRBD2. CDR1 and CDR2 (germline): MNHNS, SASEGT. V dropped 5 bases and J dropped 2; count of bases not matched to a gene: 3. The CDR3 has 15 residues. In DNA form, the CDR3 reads TGTGCCAGCAGTCGACTAGCGGGGACCACAGATACGCAGTATTTT. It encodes CASSRLAGTTDTQYF.

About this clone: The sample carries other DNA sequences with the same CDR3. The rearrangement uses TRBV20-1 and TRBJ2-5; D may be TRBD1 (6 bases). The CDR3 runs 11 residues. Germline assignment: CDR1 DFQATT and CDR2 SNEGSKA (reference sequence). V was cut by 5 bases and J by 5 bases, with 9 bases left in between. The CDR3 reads CSARQGETQYF. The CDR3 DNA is TGCAGTGCTCGTCAGGGGGAGACCCAGTACTTC.

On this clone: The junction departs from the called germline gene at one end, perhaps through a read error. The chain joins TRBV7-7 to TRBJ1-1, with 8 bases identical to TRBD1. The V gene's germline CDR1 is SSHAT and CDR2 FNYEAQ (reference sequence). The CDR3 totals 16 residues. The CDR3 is CASSLRTGPEYTEAFF. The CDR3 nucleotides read TGTGCTAGCAGCTTAAGGACAGGGCCGGAGTACACTGAAGCTTTCTTT.

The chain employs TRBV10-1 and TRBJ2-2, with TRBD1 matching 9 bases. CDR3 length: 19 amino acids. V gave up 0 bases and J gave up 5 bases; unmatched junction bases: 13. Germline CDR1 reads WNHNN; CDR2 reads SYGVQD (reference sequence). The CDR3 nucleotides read TGCGCCAGCAGTGAGTCAATAGAAAGGACAGGGGAGTGGACCGGGGAGCTGTTTTTT. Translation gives CASSESIERTGEWTGELFF.

The CDR3: CASSFAGARTDTQYF. CDR3 DNA sequence: TGTGCCAGCAGCTTCGCGGGGGCCCGCACAGATACGCAGTATTTT. The chain combines TRBV5-4 with TRBJ2-3; tentative D call: TRBD2 (7 bases). V lost 2 bases and J 1 base, leaving 11 bases between the germline ends. This CDR3 has 15 amino acids. The germline V gene encodes CDR1 SGHNT and CDR2 YYREEE (reference sequence).

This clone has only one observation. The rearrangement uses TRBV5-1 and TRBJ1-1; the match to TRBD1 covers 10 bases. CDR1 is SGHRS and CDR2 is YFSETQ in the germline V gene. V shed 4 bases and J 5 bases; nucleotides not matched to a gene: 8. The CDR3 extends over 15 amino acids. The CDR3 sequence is CASSPRTGGITEAFF. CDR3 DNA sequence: TGCGCCAGCAGCCCGCGGACAGGGGGAATAACTGAAGCTTTCTTT.